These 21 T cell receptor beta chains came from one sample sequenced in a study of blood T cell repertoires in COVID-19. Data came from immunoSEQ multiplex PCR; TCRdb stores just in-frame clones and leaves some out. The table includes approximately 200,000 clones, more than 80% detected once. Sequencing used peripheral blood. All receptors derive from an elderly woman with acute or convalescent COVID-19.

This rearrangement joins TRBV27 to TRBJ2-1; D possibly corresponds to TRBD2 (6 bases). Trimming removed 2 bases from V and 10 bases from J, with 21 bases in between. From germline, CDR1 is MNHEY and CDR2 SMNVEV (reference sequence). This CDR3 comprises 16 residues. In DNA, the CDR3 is TGTGCCAGCAGTTTAGGGCGCGGGGTGATTTCCAGGGAGCAGTTCTTC. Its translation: CASSLGRGVISREQFF.

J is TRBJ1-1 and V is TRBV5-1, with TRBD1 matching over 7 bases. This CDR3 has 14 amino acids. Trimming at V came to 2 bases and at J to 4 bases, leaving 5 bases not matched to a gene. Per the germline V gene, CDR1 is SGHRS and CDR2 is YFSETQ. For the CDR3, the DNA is TGCGCCAGCAGCTTCTCAGGGGGATTCACTGAAGCTTTCTTT. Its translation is CASSFSGGFTEAFF.

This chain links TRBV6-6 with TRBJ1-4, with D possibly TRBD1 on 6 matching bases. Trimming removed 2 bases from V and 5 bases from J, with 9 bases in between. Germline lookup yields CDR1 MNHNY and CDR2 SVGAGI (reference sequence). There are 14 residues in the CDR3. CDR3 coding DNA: TGTGCCAGCAGTTACGGGCAGGGGAATGAAAAACTGTTTTTT. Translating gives CASSYGQGNEKLFF.

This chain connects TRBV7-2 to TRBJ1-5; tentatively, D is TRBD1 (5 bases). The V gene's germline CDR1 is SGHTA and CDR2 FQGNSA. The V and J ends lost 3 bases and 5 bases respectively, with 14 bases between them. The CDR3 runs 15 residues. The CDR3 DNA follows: TGTGCCAGCAGCTTTATTCGGGGGGGAGATCAGCCCCAGCATTTT. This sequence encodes CASSFIRGGDQPQHF.

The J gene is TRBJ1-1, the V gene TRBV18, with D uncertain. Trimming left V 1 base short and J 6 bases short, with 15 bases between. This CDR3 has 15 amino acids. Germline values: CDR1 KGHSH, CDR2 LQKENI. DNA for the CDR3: TGTGCCAGCTCACCACAGGTAGAGGCGACGGCTGAAGCTTTCTTT. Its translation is CASSPQVEATAEAFF.

The CDR3 nucleotides are TGTGCCAGCAGCGAAGCGACAGGGCACACTGAAGCTTTCTTT. Encoded protein: CASSEATGHTEAFF. The gene calls are TRBV7-9 and TRBJ1-1; 7 bases are a match to TRBD1. This CDR3 spans 14 amino acids. Germline lookup yields CDR1 SEHNR and CDR2 FQNEAQ (reference sequence). J lost 3 bases, V lost 5 bases, and 6 bases had no gene match.

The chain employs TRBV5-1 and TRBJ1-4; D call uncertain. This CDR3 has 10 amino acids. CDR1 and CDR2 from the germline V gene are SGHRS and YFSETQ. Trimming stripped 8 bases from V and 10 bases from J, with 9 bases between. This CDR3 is CASSWLKLFF. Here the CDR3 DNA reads TGCGCCAGTTCGTGGCTAAAACTGTTTTTT.

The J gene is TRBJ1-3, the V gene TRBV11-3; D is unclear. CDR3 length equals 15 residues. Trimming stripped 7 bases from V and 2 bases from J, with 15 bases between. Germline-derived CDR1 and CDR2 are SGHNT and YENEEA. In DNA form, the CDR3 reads TGTGCCAGCACCATGCAGACGGGGACTGGAAACACCATATATTTT. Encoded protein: CASTMQTGTGNTIYF.

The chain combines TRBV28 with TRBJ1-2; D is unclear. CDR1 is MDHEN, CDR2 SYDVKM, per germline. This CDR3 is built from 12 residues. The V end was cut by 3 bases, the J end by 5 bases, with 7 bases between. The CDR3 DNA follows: TGTGCCAGCAGTTTGGCCAAGTATGGCTACACCTTC. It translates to CASSLAKYGYTF.

This CDR3 is CASSVYQETDIYF. In DNA form, the CDR3 reads TGTGCCAGCAGTGTTTACCAGGAAACCGACATATATTTT. The chain carries TRBV6-4 and TRBJ1-3; D is unclear. Germline-derived CDR1 and CDR2 are MRHNA and SNTAGT. Trimming took off 4 bases at V and 12 bases at J, with 16 bases between the two ends. The CDR3 has 13 amino acids.

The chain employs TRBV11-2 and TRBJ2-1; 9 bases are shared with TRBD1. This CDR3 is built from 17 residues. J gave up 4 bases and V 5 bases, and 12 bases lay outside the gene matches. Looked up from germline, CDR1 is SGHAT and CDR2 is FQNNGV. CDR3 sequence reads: CASSPGSGTGSYNEQFF. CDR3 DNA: TGTGCCAGCAGCCCCGGATCCGGGACAGGGAGTTACAATGAGCAGTTCTTC.

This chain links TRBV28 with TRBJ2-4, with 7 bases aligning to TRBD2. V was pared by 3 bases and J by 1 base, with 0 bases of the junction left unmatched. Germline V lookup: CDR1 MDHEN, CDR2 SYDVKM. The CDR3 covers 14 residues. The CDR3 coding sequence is TGTGCCAGCAGTTTGGGGGGGGCCAAAAACATTCAGTACTTC. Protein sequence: CASSLGGAKNIQYF. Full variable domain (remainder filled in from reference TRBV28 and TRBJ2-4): DVKVTQSSRYLVKRTGEKVFLECVQDMDHENMFWYRQDPGLGLRLIYFSYDVKMKEKGDIPEGYSVSREKKERFSLILESASTNQTSMYLCASSLGGAKNIQYFGAGTRLSVL.

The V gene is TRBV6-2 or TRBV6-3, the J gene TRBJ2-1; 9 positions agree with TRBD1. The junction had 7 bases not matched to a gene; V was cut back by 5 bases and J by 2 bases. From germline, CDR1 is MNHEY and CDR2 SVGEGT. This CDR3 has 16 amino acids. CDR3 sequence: CASSPIGTGTYNEQFF. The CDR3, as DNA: TGTGCCAGCAGTCCCATCGGGACAGGGACCTACAATGAGCAGTTCTTC.

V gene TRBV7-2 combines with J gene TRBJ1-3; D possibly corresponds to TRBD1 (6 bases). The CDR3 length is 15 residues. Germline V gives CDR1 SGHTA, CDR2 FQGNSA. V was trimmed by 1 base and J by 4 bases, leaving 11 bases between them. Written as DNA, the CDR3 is TGTGCCAGCAGCTTAGAACAGGGTGCAGGAAACACCATATATTTT. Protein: CASSLEQGAGNTIYF.

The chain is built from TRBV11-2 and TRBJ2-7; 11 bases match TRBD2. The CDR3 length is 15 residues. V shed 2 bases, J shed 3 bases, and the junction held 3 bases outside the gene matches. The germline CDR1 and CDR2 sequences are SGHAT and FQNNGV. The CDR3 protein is CASSLIAGGLYEQYF. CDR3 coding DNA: TGTGCCAGCAGCTTAATAGCGGGGGGGCTCTACGAGCAGTACTTC.

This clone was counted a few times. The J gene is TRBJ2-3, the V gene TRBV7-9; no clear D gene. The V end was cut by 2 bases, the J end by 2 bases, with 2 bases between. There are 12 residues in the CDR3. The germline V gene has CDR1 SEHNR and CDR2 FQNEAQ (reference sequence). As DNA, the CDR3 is TGTGCCAGCAGCTTACACACAGATACGCAGTATTTT. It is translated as CASSLHTDTQYF.

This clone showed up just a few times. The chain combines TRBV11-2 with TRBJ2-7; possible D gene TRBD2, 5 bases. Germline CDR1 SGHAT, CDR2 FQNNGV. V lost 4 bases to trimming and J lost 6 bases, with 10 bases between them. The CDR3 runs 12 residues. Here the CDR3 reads CASSSTRVEQYF. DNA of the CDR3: TGTGCCAGCAGCTCAACTAGAGTCGAGCAGTACTTC.

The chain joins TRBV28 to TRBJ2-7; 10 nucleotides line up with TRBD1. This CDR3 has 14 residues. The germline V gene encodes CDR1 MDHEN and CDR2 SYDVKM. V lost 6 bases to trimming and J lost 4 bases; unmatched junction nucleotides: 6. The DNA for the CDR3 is TGTGCCAGCAGGCTCGGGACAGGGGCTTACGAGCAGTACTTC. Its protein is CASRLGTGAYEQYF.

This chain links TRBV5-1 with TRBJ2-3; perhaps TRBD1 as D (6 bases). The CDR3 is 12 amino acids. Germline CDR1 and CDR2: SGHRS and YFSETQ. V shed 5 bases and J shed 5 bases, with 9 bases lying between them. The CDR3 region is CASSRGGDTQYF. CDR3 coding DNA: TGCGCCAGCAGTCGAGGGGGAGATACGCAGTATTTT.

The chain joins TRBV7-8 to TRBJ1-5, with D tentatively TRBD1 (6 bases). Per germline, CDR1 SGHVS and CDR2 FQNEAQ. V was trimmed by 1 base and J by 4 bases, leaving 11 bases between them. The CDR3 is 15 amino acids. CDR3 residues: CASSLDGTPNQPQHF. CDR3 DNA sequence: TGTGCCAGCAGCTTAGATGGGACACCGAATCAGCCCCAGCATTTT.

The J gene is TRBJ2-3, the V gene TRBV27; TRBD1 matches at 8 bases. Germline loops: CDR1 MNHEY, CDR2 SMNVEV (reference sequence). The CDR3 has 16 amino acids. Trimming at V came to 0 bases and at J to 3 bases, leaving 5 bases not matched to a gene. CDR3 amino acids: CASSLSTGGGTDTQYF. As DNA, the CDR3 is TGTGCCAGCAGTTTATCTACAGGGGGAGGTACAGATACGCAGTATTTT.